These 18 T cell receptor beta chains came from one sample sequenced in a study of T cell clonality in common variable immunodeficiency. Points from the study as a whole: Fewer deletions and N-nucleotide insertions were reportedly seen in common variable immunodeficiency TCR beta sequences.

The antigens for these receptors are not known. Sequencing was performed with immunoSEQ multiplex PCR; in TCRdb, only in-frame clones are kept and a portion is missing. Listed here are about 7,300 clones without any singletons, the top ten holding around 20%. Material: peripheral blood mononuclear cells. The receptor source for this set is a human donor with common variable immunodeficiency.

This clone was detected a few times. Read data end 3 residues before the CDR3 end; the end is taken from the germline J gene. J is TRBJ2-7 and V is TRBV30; D remains unclear. The CDR3 has 12 residues. Germline V gene data show CDR1 as GTSNPN and CDR2 as SVGIG (reference sequence). The V end was cut by 7 bases, the J end by 3 bases, with 13 bases between. CDR3 loop: CALTASGYEQYF. The covered CDR3 bases are TGTGCCTTGACCGCTTCGGGCTACGAG.

To note about this clone: The read finishes 3 residues shy of the CDR3 end, and the germline J gene is used to complete it. This chain joins TRBV18 and TRBJ2-3; 8 nucleotides agree with TRBD2. Germline values: CDR1 KGHSH, CDR2 LQKENI. CDR3 length: 14 residues. The CDR3 protein is CASSPLAGTKTQYF. CDR3 DNA (partial): TGTGCCAGCTCACCACTAGCGGGGACGAAAACG.

This clone came up a few times. Coverage ceases 3 residues before the CDR3 finishes, and the germline J gene fills in the end. The genes are TRBV7-9 and TRBJ2-7; tentative D call: TRBD1 (6 bases). V was clipped by 4 bases and J by 0 bases, with 10 bases between them. The CDR3 has 14 residues. Germline lookup yields CDR1 SEHNR and CDR2 FQNEAQ (reference sequence). The part of the CDR3 DNA that was read is TGTGCCAGCAGCTACTTGACAGGCTCCTACGAG. Protein sequence: CASSYLTGSYE. The whole CDR3 protein is CASSYLTGSYEQYF.

This clone came up a few times. The read is 3 residues too short to cover the CDR3 end, so that end is filled in from the germline J gene. The genes are TRBV20-1 and TRBJ2-5, with a possible D match to TRBD1 (5 bases). The ends were cut back, 0 bases at V and 5 bases at J, with 10 bases in the middle. This CDR3 has 13 amino acids. Germline CDR1 reads DFQATT; CDR2 reads SNEGSKA (reference sequence). CDR3 protein: CSARESGKETQYF. The DNA read from the CDR3 is TGCAGTGCTAGAGAATCAGGGAAGGAGACC.

This clone rates as medium-sized. This chain's CDR3 is CASSSRTSGTDTQYF. The CDR3 DNA, read in part, is TGTGCCAGCAGCTCCCGGACTAGCGGCACAGATACG. The chain is built from TRBV7-9 and TRBJ2-3; 9 bases agree with TRBD2. Sequencing ends 3 residues short of the CDR3 end; the germline J gene provides the rest. Per germline, CDR1 SEHNR and CDR2 FQNEAQ (reference sequence). This CDR3 contains 15 residues. J lost 1 base, V lost 4 bases, and 3 bases had no gene match.

This clone was observed at least ten times. The CDR3 extends 3 residues past the end of the read, so its final part is completed from the germline J gene. This sequence joins TRBV5-6 and TRBJ2-5; maybe TRBD2 (5 bases). V lost 0 bases and J lost 4, with 13 bases in between. The CDR3 spans 15 residues. Germline assignment: CDR1 SGHDT and CDR2 YYEEEE. The CDR3 DNA, read in part, is TGTGCCAGCAGCTTGGGAGGGCGAGGAATAGAGACC. Translating gives CASSLGGRGIET. The entire CDR3 protein is CASSLGGRGIETQYF.

By sample fraction, this clone is medium-sized (0.01 to 0.1%). The read gets to within 3 residues of the CDR3 end, and the germline J gene fills in the rest. The chain carries TRBV5-1 and TRBJ2-5; 8 bases line up with TRBD1. Looked up from germline, CDR1 is SGHRS and CDR2 is YFSETQ. This CDR3 is built from 16 residues. The trim removed 3 bases at V and 4 bases at J, leaving 11 bases unmatched. The sequenced CDR3 bases are TGCGCCAGCAGCTCCTCTTCGACAGGGGAAGGAGAGACC. It codes for CASSSSSTGEGET. The entire CDR3 sequence reads CASSSSSTGEGETQYF.

Comments on this clone: The read terminates 3 residues ahead of where the CDR3 ends, so the germline J gene completes it. The chain is built from TRBV7-9 and TRBJ2-7; D is unclear. This CDR3 spans 13 amino acids. CDR1 is SEHNR and CDR2 is FQNEAQ in the germline V gene (reference sequence). Trimming cost V 5 bases and J 3 bases, with 11 bases left between them. CDR3 sequence: CASSPSESYEQYF. The sequenced part of the CDR3 DNA is TGTGCCAGCAGCCCAAGCGAAAGCTACGAG.

This clone showed up many times. The CDR3 goes on 3 residues after the read ends, and that part is filled in from the germline J gene. V gene TRBV5-1 combines with J gene TRBJ2-7; 7 bases match TRBD1. J was trimmed by 4 bases and V by 4 bases; bases with no gene match: 8. The CDR3 runs 14 residues. Germline CDR1 and CDR2: SGHRS and YFSETQ. Incomplete CDR3 DNA: TGCGCCAGCAGCACCCGGGACAGTAAATACGAG. Protein sequence: CASSTRDSKYE. The whole CDR3 sequence reads CASSTRDSKYEQYF.

Relative to its sample, this clone is medium-sized. The read halts 3 residues ahead of the CDR3 end, with the missing end drawn from the germline J gene. The chain links TRBV24-1 to TRBJ2-3, with a weak D call TRBD2 (5 bases). Trimming shortened V by 5 bases and J by 5 bases, and 13 bases separated the two germline ends. The germline V gene has CDR1 KGHDR and CDR2 SFDVKD. This CDR3 contains 14 residues. The CDR3: CATSVRGILDTQYF. The part of the CDR3 DNA that was read is TGTGCCACCAGTGTTCGGGGTATCTTAGATACG.

This clone was found many times. The DNA ends 3 residues before the CDR3 does, and the rest of the CDR3 is filled in from the germline J gene. V usage is TRBV5-1 and J usage is TRBJ2-3, with 7 bases lining up with TRBD2. CDR1 is SGHRS and CDR2 is YFSETQ in the germline V gene. The V segment lost 1 base and the J segment 1 base; nucleotides outside the gene matches: 6. The CDR3 is 16 amino acids. CDR3 residues: CASSLRAGVGTDTQYF. The CDR3 DNA, read in part, is TGCGCCAGCAGCTTGCGGGCGGGAGTTGGCACAGATACG.

This clone showed up many times. The read ends 3 residues before the CDR3 terminus; that terminus is restored from the germline J gene. The rearrangement uses TRBV18 and TRBJ2-4; D gene unclear. With 0 bases removed from V and 9 bases from J, the gap between germline ends came to 12 bases. Germline loops: CDR1 KGHSH, CDR2 LQKENI. This CDR3 spans 14 amino acids. The covered CDR3 bases are TGTGCCAGCTCACCACCGGCCAGTTTGGCCATT. This encodes CASSPPASLAI. The complete CDR3 protein is CASSPPASLAIQYF. The full variable domain, in which reference TRBV18 and TRBJ2-4 provide the parts outside the CDR3, is NAGVMQNPRHLVRRRGQEARLRCSPMKGHSHVYWYRQLPEEGLKFMVYLQKENIIDESGMPKERFSAEFPKEGPSILRIQQVVRGDSAAYFCASSPPASLAIQYFGAGTRLSVL.

Remarks on this clone: The sequenced fragment ends 3 residues before the CDR3 boundary, so the rest is inferred from the germline J gene. The chain employs TRBV19 and TRBJ2-3, with TRBD1 as a possible D gene (6 bases). Germline V gene data show CDR1 as LNHDA and CDR2 as SQIVND (reference sequence). CDR3 size: 15 residues. CDR3 protein: CASIDSGVPPGAQYF. The sequenced CDR3 bases are TGTGCCAGTATAGACAGTGGGGTCCCCCCAGGGGCG.

This clone was observed a few times. The read comes to an end 3 residues before the CDR3 does, leaving the germline J gene to fill in the end. This chain links TRBV2 with TRBJ2-6; possible D gene TRBD1, 6 bases. CDR1 and CDR2 (germline): SNHLY, FYNNEI. Trimming stripped 5 bases from V and 0 bases from J, with 8 bases between. The CDR3 contains 15 residues. CDR3 sequence reads: CASSQDSSGANVLTF. The CDR3 DNA, read in part, is TGTGCCAGCAGTCAGGACAGCTCTGGGGCCAACGTC. The whole variable domain, remainder taken from reference TRBV2 and TRBJ2-6, is EPEVTQTPSHQVTQMGQEVILRCVPISNHLYFYWYRQILGQKVEFLVSFYNNEISEKSEIFDDQFSVERPDGSNFTLKIRSTKLEDSAMYFCASSQDSSGANVLTFGAGSRLTVL.

At least ten counts were recorded for this clone. The read ends 3 residues before the CDR3 terminus; that terminus is restored from the germline J gene. The rearrangement uses TRBV28 and TRBJ2-7; D is undetermined. The V and J ends lost 3 bases and 0 bases respectively, with 6 bases between them. The germline V gene has CDR1 MDHEN and CDR2 SYDVKM. The CDR3 length is 13 residues. Incomplete CDR3 DNA: TGTGCCAGCAGTTTGGCTTACTCCTACGAG. It translates to CASSLAYSYE. The full CDR3 is CASSLAYSYEQYF.

This clone was recorded many times. Read coverage stops 3 residues before the CDR3 terminus; the germline J gene supplies the remainder. V and J are TRBV6-1 and TRBJ2-1, with TRBD1 matching over 7 bases. Unmatched junction bases numbered 8, after V lost 3 bases and J lost 6 bases. This CDR3 contains 15 residues. Germline CDR1 and CDR2: MNHNS and SASEGT. The sequenced CDR3 bases are TGTGCCAGCAGTGATTGGGACAGTGGTTTCAATGAG. Translating it yields CASSDWDSGFNE. The full CDR3 protein reads CASSDWDSGFNEQFF.

A word on this clone: The read comes to an end 3 residues before the CDR3 does, leaving the germline J gene to fill in the end. The V gene is TRBV30, the J gene TRBJ1-2; a possible D gene is TRBD1 (5 bases). The CDR3 is made up of 14 amino acids. From germline, CDR1 is GTSNPN and CDR2 SVGIG (reference sequence). The ends were cut back, 0 bases at V and 2 bases at J, with 10 bases in the middle. Incomplete CDR3 DNA: TGTGCCTGGAGTGTAGGCGGGGCGAACTATGGC. Protein sequence: CAWSVGGANYG. The full CDR3 protein is CAWSVGGANYGYTF.

The sample holds a few counts of this clone. The CDR3 end is not reached by the read, which stops 3 residues before it; the germline J gene fills it in. The gene calls are TRBV7-6 and TRBJ2-7; 11 bases agree with TRBD2. The CDR3 has 14 amino acids. V shed 5 bases, J shed 4 bases, and the junction held 4 bases outside the gene matches. In germline, CDR1 is SGHVS, CDR2 FNYEAQ. CDR3: CASSPASGGYEQYF. The sequenced part of the CDR3 DNA is TGTGCCAGCAGCCCTGCTAGCGGGGGGTACGAG.